The 27 T cell receptor beta chains given below trace back to one sample, sequenced in a study of blood T cell repertoires in COVID-19. TCRdb's table, derived via immunoSEQ multiplex PCR, lists solely in-frame clones and lacks some. The sample lists more than 85,000 clones; under 85% were seen once. The sample consisted of peripheral blood. Every receptor here comes from a human donor in a cohort sampled during active COVID-19.

The V and J genes are TRBV5-1 and TRBJ2-4; D not resolved. In germline, CDR1 is SGHRS, CDR2 YFSETQ. The CDR3 covers 15 residues. V shed 1 base and J shed 3 bases, with 11 bases lying between them. The CDR3 DNA sequence: TGCGCCAGCAGCTTGCTTTTCGAGAACAAAAACATTCAGTACTTC. It specifies CASSLLFENKNIQYF.

The gene calls are TRBV12-3 or TRBV12-4 and TRBJ2-2, with a tentative D call TRBD1 (6 bases). This CDR3 spans 13 amino acids. Trimming took 6 bases from V and 7 from J, leaving 12 bases between them. The CDR3 region has the DNA TGTGCCAGCAGACCAACAGGGAGCGGGGAGCTGTTTTTT. Its protein product is CASRPTGSGELFF.

This clone was seen just once. The V gene is TRBV15, the J gene TRBJ2-7, with 10 bases that match TRBD2. V was clipped by 5 bases and J by 6 bases; unmatched bases: 10. The CDR3 consists of 15 residues. Germline assignment: CDR1 LNHNV and CDR2 YYDKDF (reference sequence). CDR3 residues: CATSSWLAGVGEQYF. The CDR3 DNA is TGTGCCACCAGCTCTTGGCTAGCGGGAGTTGGCGAGCAGTACTTC.

This clone was observed a few times. V usage is TRBV7-2 and J usage is TRBJ2-7; D possibly corresponds to TRBD1 (7 bases). Between the trimmed V and J ends, which lost 8 bases and 7 bases, there was a span of 15 bases. The CDR3 runs to 12 residues. CDR1 and CDR2 from the germline V gene are SGHTA and FQGNSA. The CDR3 sequence is CASGGGRGEQYF. CDR3 DNA: TGTGCCAGCGGAGGGGGCAGGGGAGAGCAGTACTTC.

This clone came up a few times. The rearrangement uses TRBV19 and TRBJ1-1; 7 bases fit TRBD1. Germline CDR1 LNHDA, CDR2 SQIVND (reference sequence). Germline trimming cut 9 bases from V and 0 bases from J; bases unmatched to any gene: 10. The CDR3 extends over 15 amino acids. The CDR3 loop is CASRTGQLMNTEAFF. CDR3 DNA sequence: TGTGCCAGCCGGACAGGACAGTTAATGAACACTGAAGCTTTCTTT.

The CDR3: CASNIMVQEGTEAFF. In nucleotides, the CDR3 is TGTGCCAGTAATATTATGGTTCAAGAGGGCACTGAAGCTTTCTTT. The chain carries TRBV19 and TRBJ1-1; D not certain. The V end was cut by 7 bases, the J end by 4 bases, with 19 bases between. Germline V gives CDR1 LNHDA, CDR2 SQIVND (reference sequence). The CDR3 contains 15 residues.

V is TRBV19 and J is TRBJ2-7, with a possible D match to TRBD1 (5 bases). CDR1 is LNHDA and CDR2 is SQIVND in the germline V gene (reference sequence). The ends were cut back, 6 bases at V and 5 bases at J, with 14 bases in the middle. There are 13 residues in the CDR3. CDR3 DNA sequence: TGTGCCAGTAGGGGCAGGGTGTATGACGAGCAGTACTTC. Amino acid sequence: CASRGRVYDEQYF.

This chain links TRBV19 with TRBJ2-3; 10 positions agree with TRBD1. Germline trimming cut 8 bases from V and 4 bases from J; bases unmatched to any gene: 12. The CDR3 is made up of 16 amino acids. Germline V gene lookup returns CDR1 LNHDA and CDR2 SQIVND (reference sequence). In nucleotides, the CDR3 is TGTGCCAGTGATTTCGGGGGGGGACAGGGGCCAGATACGCAGTATTTT. Its translation: CASDFGGGQGPDTQYF.

The CDR3 reads CASGSGGNQPQHF. The CDR3 region has the DNA TGTGCCAGCGGCAGCGGGGGCAATCAGCCCCAGCATTTT. The chain uses TRBV6-5 and TRBJ1-5; D gene uncertain. V lost 8 bases to trimming and J lost 2 bases, with 10 bases between them. This CDR3 spans 13 amino acids. Germline V gene sequence: CDR1 MNHEY, CDR2 SVGAGI.

The V gene is TRBV12-3 or TRBV12-4, the J gene TRBJ2-5; maybe TRBD1 (6 bases). V shed 1 base and J shed 12 bases, with 15 bases lying between them. The CDR3 runs 13 residues. The CDR3 nucleotides read TGTGCCAGCAGTTTAGACGGTAGACAGGCCGAGTACTTC. It is translated as CASSLDGRQAEYF.

The chain couples TRBV6-1 to TRBJ2-3, with TRBD2 identical over 9 bases. With V trimmed by 4 bases and J by 3 bases, 11 bases remained unmatched. In germline, CDR1 is MNHNS, CDR2 SASEGT. The CDR3 contains 17 residues. CDR3 loop: CASSGWNLAGRTDTQYF. CDR3 in DNA: TGTGCCAGCAGTGGGTGGAATCTAGCGGGAAGGACAGATACGCAGTATTTT.

The V call is TRBV5-6, the J call TRBJ2-2, with 13 nucleotides matching TRBD2. The CDR3 is made up of 16 amino acids. With V trimmed by 3 bases and J by 5 bases, 4 bases remained unmatched. Germline V gives CDR1 SGHDT, CDR2 YYEEEE. The chain's CDR3 is CASSWGLAGTTGELFF. CDR3 in DNA: TGTGCCAGCAGCTGGGGACTAGCGGGAACAACCGGGGAGCTGTTTTTT.

The genes are TRBV7-6 and TRBJ1-4; D gene ambiguous. Trimming removed 5 bases from V and 3 bases from J, with 19 bases in between. The CDR3 spans 17 residues. Germline V lookup: CDR1 SGHVS, CDR2 FNYEAQ. In nucleotides, the CDR3 is TGTGCCAGCAGCCTATCTAGTTTCGTAAACGCTAATGAAAAACTGTTTTTT. It is translated as CASSLSSFVNANEKLFF.

The V and J genes are TRBV10-3 and TRBJ2-6; 7 nucleotides agree with TRBD1. CDR1 is ENHRY and CDR2 is SYGVKD in the germline V gene. The junction had 7 bases not matched to a gene; V was cut back by 3 bases and J by 2 bases. The length of the CDR3 is 17 residues. CDR3 coding DNA: TGTGCCATCAGTGATCCCAGGGGGAGAGCTGGGGCCAACGTCCTGACTTTC. Residues: CAISDPRGRAGANVLTF.

This chain joins TRBV6-6 and TRBJ2-3, with a tentative D call TRBD2 (7 bases). CDR3 length: 15 amino acids. The V gene lost 5 bases and the J gene lost 4 bases, with 16 bases spanning the gap. Germline CDR1 MNHNY, CDR2 SVGAGI (reference sequence). As DNA, the CDR3 is TGTGCCAGCAGTCCCCTAGGGGGGGTCCCAGATACGCAGTATTTT. It specifies CASSPLGGVPDTQYF.

V and J are TRBV10-3 and TRBJ2-1; 12 positions agree with TRBD2. The CDR3 contains 15 residues. After removal of 4 bases from V and 10 bases from J, the junction contained 8 bases not matched to a gene. Germline values: CDR1 ENHRY, CDR2 SYGVKD. The CDR3 reads CAISGRLAGEAEQFF. CDR3 nucleotide sequence: TGTGCCATCAGTGGACGACTAGCGGGGGAGGCGGAGCAGTTCTTC.

The chain is built from TRBV5-1 and TRBJ2-7, with 12 bases aligning to TRBD2. The germline CDR1 and CDR2 sequences are SGHRS and YFSETQ. V shed 4 bases, J shed 2 bases, and the junction held 4 bases outside the gene matches. The length of the CDR3 is 15 residues. The CDR3 coding sequence is TGCGCCAGCAGCGCCGGACTAGCGGGAACCTACGAGCAGTACTTC. Its translation: CASSAGLAGTYEQYF.

The rearrangement links TRBV27 to TRBJ1-1; weak D call: TRBD1 (5 bases). CDR1 is MNHEY and CDR2 is SMNVEV in the germline V gene (reference sequence). This CDR3 is 14 amino acids long. Trimming pared 3 bases from V and 1 base from J, leaving 9 bases between. The CDR3 nucleotides read TGTGCCAGCAGTTTGGGCAGGGCGAACACTGAAGCTTTCTTT. This encodes CASSLGRANTEAFF.

The chain carries TRBV4-3 and TRBJ2-5; TRBD2 is a possible D gene (5 bases). Looked up from germline, CDR1 is LGHNA and CDR2 is YSLEER. The CDR3 loop spans 14 amino acids. Trimming left V 0 bases short and J 2 bases short, with 7 bases between. The CDR3 region has the DNA TGCGCCAGCAGCCAAGATCGAGGGCAAGAGACCCAGTACTTC. As protein: CASSQDRGQETQYF.

This rearrangement joins TRBV27 to TRBJ2-7, with D tentatively TRBD1 (6 bases). Germline CDR1 is MNHEY and CDR2 is SMNVEV (reference sequence). The CDR3 runs to 15 residues. V was clipped by 2 bases and J by 5 bases, with 16 bases between them. The DNA of the CDR3 is TGTGCCAGCAGTTTACCAGGGCAGGGGATACACGAGCAGTACTTC. This gives the protein CASSLPGQGIHEQYF.

The chain has TRBV30 and TRBJ2-3; 11 positions match TRBD2. The V and J ends lost 2 bases and 2 bases, in that order; junction bases with no gene match: 9. Germline lookup yields CDR1 GTSNPN and CDR2 SVGIG (reference sequence). CDR3 length: 17 residues. In DNA, the CDR3 is TGTGCCTGGAGTAGGGAACTAGCGGGGGCGAACACAGATACGCAGTATTTT. Amino acid sequence: CAWSRELAGANTDTQYF. The full variable domain, completed using reference TRBV30 and TRBJ2-3, is SQTIHQWPATLVQPVGSPLSLECTVEGTSNPNLYWYRQAAGRGLQLLFYSVGIGQISSEVPQNLSASRPQDRQFILSSKKLLLSDSGFYLCAWSRELAGANTDTQYFGPGTRLTVL.

The rearrangement uses TRBV4-1 and TRBJ2-6; D not certain. This CDR3 has 16 amino acids. V lost 0 bases to trimming and J lost 2 bases, with 8 bases between them. Germline assignment: CDR1 MGHRA and CDR2 YSYEKL. CDR3 sequence: CASSQDERAGANVLTF. In DNA form, the CDR3 reads TGCGCCAGCAGCCAAGATGAACGAGCTGGGGCCAACGTCCTGACTTTC.

CDR3 nucleotides: TGTGCCAGCAGCTTACACAAGTCGGGCACTGAAGCTTTCTTT. It translates to CASSLHKSGTEAFF. The chain recombines TRBV7-2 with TRBJ1-1; D not resolved. Germline lookup yields CDR1 SGHTA and CDR2 FQGNSA. This CDR3 spans 14 amino acids. V lost 2 bases and J 4 bases, leaving 11 bases between the germline ends. Full variable domain (remainder filled in from reference TRBV7-2 and TRBJ1-1): GAGVSQSPSNKVTEKGKDVELRCDPISGHTALYWYRQSLGQGLEFLIYFQGNSAPDKSGLPSDRFSAERTGGSVSTLTIQRTQQEDSAVYLCASSLHKSGTEAFFGQGTRLTVV.

J is TRBJ1-1 and V is TRBV3-1 (or the pseudogene TRBV3-2); weak D call: TRBD1 (5 bases). The V gene lost 1 base and the J gene lost 7 bases, with 13 bases spanning the gap. Germline loops: CDR1 LGHDT, CDR2 YNNKEL (reference sequence). The CDR3 runs to 14 residues. In nucleotides, the CDR3 is TGTGCCAGCAGCCAAGGACGGGGGGGGGTTGAAGCTTTCTTT. Translation: CASSQGRGGVEAFF.

The gene calls are TRBV7-9 and TRBJ2-1; D may be TRBD2 (5 bases). Looked up from germline, CDR1 is SEHNR and CDR2 is FQNEAQ (reference sequence). This CDR3 is built from 13 residues. In DNA, the CDR3 is TGTACCGGCGGCTCGGGCTCGGGGAATGAGCAGTTCTTC. This encodes CTGGSGSGNEQFF.

The J gene is TRBJ1-2, the V gene TRBV28, with a tentative D call TRBD1 (5 bases). Trimming left V 5 bases short and J 4 bases short, with 14 bases between. Germline CDR1 and CDR2: MDHEN and SYDVKM. The CDR3 totals 14 residues. CDR3 sequence (DNA): TGTGCCAGCAGTCTGTCCCAGGGAAGCTATGGCTACACCTTC. Translated, it gives CASSLSQGSYGYTF.

This clone was seen once. This chain joins TRBV19 and TRBJ1-5; D is unresolved. V was clipped by 8 bases and J by 4 bases, with 18 bases between them. The CDR3 is 15 amino acids. Germline values: CDR1 LNHDA, CDR2 SQIVND (reference sequence). The CDR3 is CASAPGAGLNQPQHF. In DNA form, the CDR3 reads TGTGCCAGTGCACCGGGCGCGGGGTTAAATCAGCCCCAGCATTTT.